Presented here are 10 T cell receptor beta chains from one specimen sequenced in a study of cytomegalovirus exposure and HLA in healthy donors (TCRdb year 2017). The method was the immunoSEQ multiplex PCR assay. TCRdb provides this immuneACCESS table in a form limited to in-frame rearrangements. Some clones are lacking; in checked studies, under half of them reflect an unresolved V gene, and why the rest are absent is not known. The sample table holds under 250,000 clones, of which about 81% were seen once. The ten largest account for roughly 1.2% of the sample. Sequencing was performed on PBMCs. The receptors originated from a woman aged 30 to 39 in good health and CMV-seronegative.

The CDR3 region has the DNA TGTGCCAGTAGTATGGGCCAGACTAACTATGGCTACACCTTC. It is translated as CASSMGQTNYGYTF. V and J are TRBV19 and TRBJ1-2; D is uncertain. V shed 3 bases and J shed 0 bases, with 8 bases lying between them. Looked up from germline, CDR1 is LNHDA and CDR2 is SQIVND (reference sequence). This CDR3 region has 14 residues.

The V and J genes are TRBV27 and TRBJ1-1; maybe TRBD1 (6 bases). Germline V gene lookup returns CDR1 MNHEY and CDR2 SMNVEV (reference sequence). This CDR3 has 14 residues. The V end lost 4 bases, the J end lost 0 bases, and 9 bases lay between the germline ends. DNA for the CDR3: TGTGCCAGCAGTTATCACAGGGTGAACACTGAAGCTTTCTTT. Translating it yields CASSYHRVNTEAFF.

There are a few counts of this clone. The chain's CDR3 is CASSLSGGNTEAFF. For the CDR3, the DNA is TGTGCCAGCAGCTTGAGCGGCGGGAACACTGAAGCTTTCTTT. J is TRBJ1-1 and V is TRBV5-6; unclear D gene. V was cut by 1 base and J by 1 base, with 8 bases left in between. Looked up from germline, CDR1 is SGHDT and CDR2 is YYEEEE. CDR3 size: 14 residues.

This chain uses TRBV2 with TRBJ2-1; TRBD2 might be the D (6 bases). Trimming removed 7 bases from V and 6 bases from J, with 28 bases in between. The CDR3 totals 18 residues. Germline V CDR1 and CDR2: SNHLY, FYNNEI. CDR3 residues: CASIDRPWGDSTTNEQFF. For the CDR3, the DNA is TGTGCCAGCATCGATCGTCCCTGGGGGGATTCCACTACCAATGAGCAGTTCTTC.

This rearrangement joins TRBV27 to TRBJ1-6, with D possibly TRBD1 on 5 matching bases. The CDR3 is 14 amino acids. Germline assignment: CDR1 MNHEY and CDR2 SMNVEV (reference sequence). Trimming cost V 4 bases and J 6 bases, with 10 bases left between them. CDR3 amino acids: CASSSGVANSPLHF. CDR3 sequence (DNA): TGTGCCAGCAGTTCGGGGGTGGCTAATTCACCCCTCCACTTT.

Note on this clone: One end of the junction does not line up with germline, which may come from a read error. The chain recombines TRBV5-1 with TRBJ1-5, with 9 nucleotides matching TRBD1. The CDR3 extends over 15 amino acids. Per the germline V gene, CDR1 is SGHRS and CDR2 is YFSETQ. CDR3 DNA: TGCGCCAGCAGCCCTGGACAGGGGAGCAGTCAGCCCCAGCATTTT. Translation: CASSPGQGSSQPQHF. Combining the CDR3 with reference TRBV5-1 and TRBJ1-5 gives the whole variable domain KAGVTQTPRYLIKTRGQQVTLSCSPISGHRSVSWYQQTPGQGLQFLFEYFSETQRNKGNFPGRFSGRQFSNSRSEMNVSTLELGDSALYLCASSPGQGSSQPQHFGDGTRLSIL.

V usage is TRBV4-1 and J usage is TRBJ2-7; TRBD2 is a possible D gene (6 bases). Trimming removed 5 bases at V and 3 bases at J, with 14 bases between. This CDR3 comprises 14 residues. The germline CDR1 and CDR2 sequences are MGHRA and YSYEKL. CDR3 residues: CASSSAGTLYEQYF. As DNA, the CDR3 is TGCGCCAGCAGCTCAGCCGGGACTCTCTACGAGCAGTACTTC.

This rearrangement joins TRBV15 to TRBJ1-5, with 9 bases fitting TRBD1. Trimming took 7 bases from V and 7 from J; bases not matched to a gene: 11. CDR3 length equals 15 residues. CDR1 LNHNV and CDR2 YYDKDF come from the germline V gene (reference sequence). CDR3 sequence (DNA): TGTGCCACCACCCAAGGACAGGGGATATGGCAGCCCCAGCATTTT. Encoded protein: CATTQGQGIWQPQHF.

This sequence joins TRBV13 and TRBJ2-3; 12 bases fit TRBD2. V lost 4 bases and J lost 1; bases outside the gene matches: 12. The CDR3 sequence is 19 residues long. Germline CDR1 is PRHDT and CDR2 is FYEKMQ (reference sequence). The chain's CDR3 is CASSSKTRLAGEGTDTQYF. CDR3 coding DNA: TGTGCCAGCAGCTCAAAAACCCGACTAGCGGGAGAGGGCACAGATACGCAGTATTTT.

V is TRBV6-5 and J is TRBJ1-6; possible D gene TRBD1, 5 bases. CDR3 length equals 15 residues. Trimming shortened V by 8 bases and J by 6 bases, and 17 bases separated the two germline ends. The germline CDR1 and CDR2 sequences are MNHEY and SVGAGI. Written as DNA, the CDR3 is TGTGCCAGCCAAATCCAGGGCAGATTTAATTCACCCCTCCACTTT. It codes for CASQIQGRFNSPLHF.